A single sample gave rise to the 24 T cell receptor beta chains below, sequenced in a study of control samples from healthy donors and cancer patients. Profiling relied on immunoSEQ multiplex PCR, and the TCRdb table lists in-frame clones only, not all of them. The table has roughly 100,000 clones, around four fifths seen once; the top ten hold around 14%. Sequencing was performed on blood. Source of these receptors: a woman between 45 and 65 years old in good health.

In nucleotides, the CDR3 is TGTGCCAGCAGCGCTACTAGCGGGGGGGGAGGAGATACGCAGTATTTT. Its translation: CASSATSGGGGDTQYF. The gene calls are TRBV9 and TRBJ2-3, with TRBD2 matching over 13 bases. The CDR3 is 16 amino acids. Germline assignment: CDR1 SGDLS and CDR2 YYNGEE. J gave up 5 bases and V 3 bases, and 6 bases lay outside the gene matches. The full variable domain, in which reference TRBV9 and TRBJ2-3 provide the parts outside the CDR3, is DSGVTQTPKHLITATGQRVTLRCSPRSGDLSVYWYQQSLDQGLQFLIQYYNGEERAKGNILERFSAQQFPDLHSELNLSSLELGDSALYFCASSATSGGGGDTQYFGPGTRLTVL.

This chain links TRBV11-3 with TRBJ2-3; D perhaps matches TRBD2 (6 bases). V dropped 4 bases and J dropped 4 bases, with 12 bases sitting between them. The CDR3 has 14 residues. Germline V gives CDR1 SGHNT, CDR2 YENEEA. Written as DNA, the CDR3 is TGTGCCAGCAGCTCCGACGGGGGTGCAGATACGCAGTATTTT. It codes for CASSSDGGADTQYF.

The chain employs TRBV4-2 and TRBJ2-2, with D tentatively TRBD1 or TRBD2 (6 bases each). V dropped 4 bases and J dropped 5 bases, with 17 bases sitting between them. The CDR3 spans 16 residues. Per the germline V gene, CDR1 is LGHNA and CDR2 is YNFKEQ. The CDR3 here is CASSLPGAIQTGELFF. The CDR3 DNA reads as TGTGCCAGCAGCCTACCGGGGGCTATACAGACCGGGGAGCTGTTTTTT.

This chain's CDR3 is CSGETQETQYF. CDR3 nucleotides: TGCAGTGGGGAAACCCAAGAGACCCAGTACTTC. The J gene is TRBJ2-5, the V gene TRBV20-1; the D is unclear. Germline V gene data show CDR1 as DFQATT and CDR2 as SNEGSKA (reference sequence). CDR3 size: 11 residues. V was clipped by 7 bases and J by 1 base, with 7 bases between them.

V gene TRBV2 combines with J gene TRBJ1-2; a possible D gene is TRBD1 (5 bases). Per the germline V gene, CDR1 is SNHLY and CDR2 is FYNNEI. Between the trimmed V and J ends, which lost 6 bases and 5 bases, there was a span of 19 bases. CDR3 length: 15 amino acids. The DNA of the CDR3 is TGTGCCAGCAGAACGAGAGGGACTGGCCATTATGGCTACACCTTC. Its protein product is CASRTRGTGHYGYTF. Looking up the rest from reference TRBV2 and TRBJ1-2 gives the full variable domain: EPEVTQTPSHQVTQMGQEVILRCVPISNHLYFYWYRQILGQKVEFLVSFYNNEISEKSEIFDDQFSVERPDGSNFTLKIRSTKLEDSAMYFCASRTRGTGHYGYTFGSGTRLTVV.

This chain connects TRBV5-6 to TRBJ1-3; no reliable D call. V gave up 3 bases and J gave up 8 bases, with 15 bases separating them. CDR3 length equals 14 residues. Germline CDR1 SGHDT, CDR2 YYEEEE. The CDR3 nucleotides are TGTGCCAGCAGCTCGCAGCTCGGACGGGACACCATATATTTT. The encoded protein is CASSSQLGRDTIYF.

The J gene is TRBJ2-2, the V gene TRBV6-5; D is perhaps TRBD1 (6 bases). Germline V gives CDR1 MNHEY, CDR2 SVGAGI. This CDR3 has 13 amino acids. Trimming cost V 6 bases and J 5 bases, with 10 bases left between them. CDR3 region: CASRHRETGELFF. The CDR3 region has the DNA TGTGCCAGCAGGCACAGGGAAACCGGGGAGCTGTTTTTT.

To note about this clone: This sample includes further DNA sequences coding for the same CDR3. The genes are TRBV7-9 and TRBJ2-2, with D perhaps matching TRBD2 (6 bases). V was trimmed by 5 bases and J by 3 bases, leaving 10 bases between them. The CDR3 sequence is 14 residues long. Germline assignment: CDR1 SEHNR and CDR2 FQNEAQ (reference sequence). CDR3 sequence reads: CASSPIADTGELFF. The DNA for the CDR3 is TGTGCCAGCAGCCCAATAGCGGACACCGGGGAGCTGTTTTTT.

The sample holds one count of this clone. The J gene is TRBJ2-3, the V gene TRBV5-1; 10 bases map to TRBD1. V lost 2 bases and J lost 1; bases outside the gene matches: 1. Germline V gene sequence: CDR1 SGHRS, CDR2 YFSETQ. CDR3 length equals 15 residues. Written as DNA, the CDR3 is TGCGCCAGCAGCTTCGGGACAGGGGGCACAGATACGCAGTATTTT. Protein product: CASSFGTGGTDTQYF. Together with reference TRBV5-1 and TRBJ2-3, the CDR3 gives the full variable domain: KAGVTQTPRYLIKTRGQQVTLSCSPISGHRSVSWYQQTPGQGLQFLFEYFSETQRNKGNFPGRFSGRQFSNSRSEMNVSTLELGDSALYLCASSFGTGGTDTQYFGPGTRLTVL.

The chain employs TRBV5-4 and TRBJ2-3; D uncertain. This CDR3 spans 11 amino acids. Germline CDR1 and CDR2: SGHNT and YYREEE (reference sequence). The ends were cut back, 4 bases at V and 3 bases at J, with 3 bases in the middle. This CDR3 is CASSRTDTQYF. The CDR3 nucleotides are TGTGCCAGCAGCAGGACAGATACGCAGTATTTT.

This rearrangement joins TRBV2 to TRBJ1-1; 7 nucleotides line up with TRBD1. The CDR3 length is 15 residues. The V and J ends lost 3 bases and 2 bases, in that order; junction bases with no gene match: 6. Germline CDR1 is SNHLY and CDR2 is FYNNEI. The chain's CDR3 is CASSDYRGLNTEAFF. The CDR3, as DNA: TGTGCCAGCAGTGATTACAGGGGACTAAACACTGAAGCTTTCTTT.

The rearrangement links TRBV14 to TRBJ1-1; 7 bases fit TRBD1. Germline V gene lookup returns CDR1 SGHDN and CDR2 FVKESK. CDR3 length equals 13 residues. Unmatched junction bases numbered 4, after V lost 5 bases and J lost 4 bases. Here the CDR3 DNA reads TGTGCCAGCAGCTCACAGGGGTTCACTGAAGCTTTCTTT. Amino acid sequence: CASSSQGFTEAFF.

Details on this clone: One end of the junction is discordant with germline, which a read error may explain. This sequence joins TRBV7-3 and TRBJ2-2; perhaps D is TRBD1 or TRBD2 (5 bases each). This CDR3 has 12 amino acids. From germline, CDR1 is SGHTA and CDR2 FQGTGA. The CDR3 here is CASRQSSGALFF. CDR3 in DNA: TGTGCCAGCCGGCAATCTTCCGGGGCGCTGTTTTTT.

The chain joins TRBV14 to TRBJ1-1; unclear D gene. V was trimmed by 1 base and J by 0 bases, leaving 9 bases between them. Germline V gives CDR1 SGHDN, CDR2 FVKESK. The CDR3 runs 15 residues. Written as DNA, the CDR3 is TGTGCCAGCAGCCAAGGGAGCCGCATGAACACTGAAGCTTTCTTT. Translating it yields CASSQGSRMNTEAFF.

This sequence joins TRBV2 and TRBJ1-2; D call uncertain. This CDR3 spans 15 amino acids. The germline V gene encodes CDR1 SNHLY and CDR2 FYNNEI. V shed 7 bases and J shed 3 bases, with 18 bases lying between them. The CDR3 DNA sequence: TGTGCCAGCAAGGCTTCGGGGTCGGGTTACTATGGCTACACCTTC. This encodes CASKASGSGYYGYTF.

The CDR3 spells CASSIFSGGVDNEQFF. CDR3 DNA sequence: TGTGCCAGTAGTATATTTAGTGGGGGGGTGGACAATGAGCAGTTCTTC. The chain couples TRBV19 to TRBJ2-1; 7 bases line up with TRBD2. The CDR3 has 16 residues. V was clipped by 2 bases and J by 5 bases; unmatched bases: 9. Germline values: CDR1 LNHDA, CDR2 SQIVND (reference sequence).

J is TRBJ1-4 and V is TRBV7-9, with D possibly TRBD1 on 5 matching bases. The V gene lost 5 bases and the J gene lost 0 bases, with 19 bases spanning the gap. The CDR3 is 18 amino acids. Germline-derived CDR1 and CDR2 are SEHNR and FQNEAQ (reference sequence). The DNA for the CDR3 is TGTGCCAGCAGCCCTCATCCCAGGGATTATTCAACTAATGAAAAACTGTTTTTT. This translates into CASSPHPRDYSTNEKLFF.

This clone occurred a few times. V is TRBV19 and J is TRBJ2-1; 12 nucleotides agree with TRBD2. V trimming: 5 bases; J trimming: 6 bases; junction bases outside the gene matches: 8. In germline, CDR1 is LNHDA, CDR2 SQIVND (reference sequence). The CDR3 has 16 amino acids. The CDR3 region is CASSLWTSGMRNEQFF. The CDR3 DNA reads as TGTGCCAGTAGTCTCTGGACTAGCGGGATGCGCAATGAGCAGTTCTTC.

The chain recombines TRBV7-8 with TRBJ2-7; D is unresolved. Germline CDR1 and CDR2: SGHVS and FQNEAQ. Trimming removed 1 base at V and 0 bases at J, with 13 bases between. The CDR3 has 16 amino acids. The CDR3 nucleotides read TGTGCCAGCAGCTTAGTTGCCAGGCCGGGCTCCTACGAGCAGTACTTC. Its protein product is CASSLVARPGSYEQYF.

This rearrangement joins TRBV6-5 to TRBJ1-2; D perhaps matches TRBD1 (5 bases). The CDR3 consists of 13 residues. Germline V gene sequence: CDR1 MNHEY, CDR2 SVGAGI. The germline V and J ends were trimmed by 2 bases and 7 bases, with 11 bases remaining between them. The CDR3 bases are TGTGCCAGCAGTTACAGGGGAAAAAGTGGCTACACCTTC. Translation gives CASSYRGKSGYTF.

The chain employs TRBV7-2 and TRBJ2-3, with D perhaps assigned TRBD1 or TRBD2 (6 bases each). The CDR3 sequence is 17 residues long. CDR1 and CDR2 from the germline V gene are SGHTA and FQGNSA. The V and J ends lost 3 bases and 2 bases respectively, with 18 bases between them. The CDR3 DNA is TGTGCCAGCAGCTTGTATGACGGGGGCTCTCACACAGATACGCAGTATTTT. Its translation is CASSLYDGGSHTDTQYF.

This clone is a singleton in its sample. This chain connects TRBV28 to TRBJ2-3; 9 nucleotides match TRBD1. V lost 7 bases to trimming and J lost 6 bases; unmatched junction nucleotides: 11. This CDR3 comprises 15 residues. Germline V gene lookup returns CDR1 MDHEN and CDR2 SYDVKM. In DNA, the CDR3 is TGTGCCAGCAACCACGGACAGGGGATGACTGATACGCAGTATTTT. This encodes CASNHGQGMTDTQYF.

This clone was seen more than once but under ten times. The J gene is TRBJ1-3, the V gene TRBV7-3; D may be TRBD1 (5 bases). V was cut by 5 bases and J by 2 bases, with 7 bases left in between. This CDR3 is built from 13 residues. Germline V lookup: CDR1 SGHTA, CDR2 FQGTGA. CDR3 DNA sequence: TGTGCCAGCAGCCAGGGAGCTGGAAACACCATATATTTT. Encoded protein: CASSQGAGNTIYF.

This clone came up once. The CDR3, as DNA: TGTGCCAGCAGCGTACAGTATAGCAATCAGCCCCAGCATTTT. Translating it yields CASSVQYSNQPQHF. The J gene is TRBJ1-5, the V gene TRBV16; D uncertain. The CDR3 sequence is 14 residues long. Trimming stripped 5 bases from V and 0 bases from J, with 8 bases between. Per the germline V gene, CDR1 is KGHSY and CDR2 is FQNENV.